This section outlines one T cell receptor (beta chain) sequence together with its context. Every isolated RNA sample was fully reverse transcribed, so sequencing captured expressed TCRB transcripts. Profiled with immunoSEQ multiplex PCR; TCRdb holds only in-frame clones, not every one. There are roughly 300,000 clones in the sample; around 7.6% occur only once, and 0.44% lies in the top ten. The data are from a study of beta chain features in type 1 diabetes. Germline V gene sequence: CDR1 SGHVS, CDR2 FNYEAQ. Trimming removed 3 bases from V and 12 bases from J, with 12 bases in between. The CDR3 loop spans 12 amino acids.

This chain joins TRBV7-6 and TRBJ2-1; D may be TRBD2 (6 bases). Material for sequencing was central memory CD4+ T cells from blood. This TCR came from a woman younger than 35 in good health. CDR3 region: CASSFHTGGQFF. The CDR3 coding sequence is TGTGCCAGCAGCTTCCACACCGGGGGGCAGTTCTTC.